This T cell receptor (beta chain) originates from a study of T-cell memory formation after mild COVID-19. This CDR3 has 15 amino acids. V was clipped by 5 bases and J by 6 bases, with 17 bases between them. The germline V gene encodes CDR1 SGHVS and CDR2 FQNEAQ. This clonotype turned up a few times. One entry per CDR3 protein results from TCRdb running MiXCR on the 5' RACE reads. The sample consists of about 190,000 distinct CDR3 sequences, around 20% of them appearing once. This rearrangement joins TRBV7-8 to TRBJ1-5, with TRBD1 as a possible D gene (5 bases). Sequenced sample: PBMCs or a T cell subset sorted from them (not recorded which). This TCR was recovered from an adult woman who had mild COVID-19 (a few samples of this study predate the infection). Cell type and time point are not known. In nucleotides, the CDR3 is TGTGCCAGCAGCCTGCGGCCCGGGCAGGGTCAGCCCCAGCATTTT. This sequence encodes CASSLRPGQGQPQHF.